This T cell receptor beta chain was identified in a study of low-dose radiotherapy and immunotherapy resistance in tumors. Both TCRalpha and TCRbeta chains were reverse transcribed with V-gene-specific primers. For amplifying TCRs, the PCR ran for approximately 18 cycles with Phusion, which was used together with a constant-region primer and the adapter on the V primers. TCRdb called the reads again in MiXCR, with one record for every CDR3 protein. This sample has 9,700 or so distinct CDR3 sequences, with around 75% found just once. Trimming cost V 1 base and J 2 bases, with 9 bases left between them. Germline assignment: CDR1 MDHEN and CDR2 SYDVKM. The CDR3 runs 14 residues.

This receptor was taken from a human donor with advanced metastatic prostate, ovarian, gallbladder or colorectal cancer (not recorded which). This table probably holds off-target reads from a library built for another chain. The rearrangement links TRBV28 to TRBJ2-7, with D uncertain. As DNA, the CDR3 is TGTGCCAGCAGTTTATCCGGTGATACCTACGAGCAGTACTTC. It yields the protein CASSLSGDTYEQYF.